Below, 14 T cell receptor beta chains from the same sample are listed, as sequenced in a study of vaccination and CD4 T cells after COVID-19. The Oncomine TCR Beta short-read assay was applied to DNA of cultured CD4+ T cells. TCRdb re-derived calls from the PCR reads in MiXCR, one entry per CDR3 protein. Of roughly 15,000 distinct CDR3 sequences listed, roughly 40% are singletons. These TCRs are of unknown antigen specificity. Treatment meaning: roughly 10-day PBMC culture with coronavirus spike peptide pools or control peptides (ViraFEST assay). The sequencing input was CD4+ T cells from blood, cultured in vitro. These receptors were obtained from a human donor who had recovered from COVID-19.

The CDR3 loop reads CASSQRLAGGIREETQYF. In nucleotides, the CDR3 is TGTGCCAGCAGTCAAAGACTAGCGGGAGGAATTAGGGAAGAGACCCAGTACTTC. V gene TRBV6-1 combines with J gene TRBJ2-5, with 13 positions matching TRBD2. The CDR3 sequence is 18 residues long. With 5 bases clipped from V and 3 bases from J, the junction kept 12 bases outside the gene matches. Per germline, CDR1 MNHNS and CDR2 SASEGT.

The genes are TRBV7-3 and TRBJ2-3; no clear D gene. The germline gives CDR1 SGHTA, CDR2 FQGTGA. The CDR3 spans 13 residues. The ends were cut back, 5 bases at V and 5 bases at J, with 11 bases in the middle. The CDR3 reads CASSTHPGDTQYF. In DNA form, the CDR3 reads TGTGCCAGCAGCACTCACCCCGGAGATACGCAGTATTTT.

The sample holds a few counts of this clonotype. The chain uses TRBV6-5 and TRBJ1-1; D is unresolved. V lost 1 base to trimming and J lost 10 bases, with 7 bases between them. Germline CDR1 is MNHEY and CDR2 is SVGAGI. The CDR3 runs to 11 residues. The DNA of the CDR3 is TGTGCCAGCAGTTACTACGATCGAGCTTTCTTT. Translated: CASSYYDRAFF.

Only a few counts were recorded for this clonotype. The chain uses TRBV7-9 and TRBJ2-3; D remains unclear. There are 14 residues in the CDR3. CDR1 is SEHNR, CDR2 FQNEAQ, per germline (reference sequence). V was clipped by 5 bases and J by 5 bases, with 14 bases between them. Here the CDR3 reads CASSLGWEGDTQYF. Here the CDR3 DNA reads TGTGCCAGCAGCCTCGGGTGGGAAGGAGATACGCAGTATTTT.

The chain employs TRBV27 and TRBJ2-5, with 7 bases lining up with TRBD2. Germline CDR1 MNHEY, CDR2 SMNVEV (reference sequence). V trimming: 8 bases; J trimming: 2 bases; junction bases outside the gene matches: 2. CDR3 length: 12 residues. CDR3 protein: CASSSGQETQYF. Written as DNA, the CDR3 is TGTGCCAGCTCTAGCGGACAAGAGACCCAGTACTTC.

The CDR3 bases are TGTGCCAGCAGCCCCCAGGGACTAGCGATTATATACGAGCAGTACTTC. Protein: CASSPQGLAIIYEQYF. This rearrangement joins TRBV4-2 to TRBJ2-7; TRBD2 agrees at 10 bases. V was clipped by 4 bases and J by 4 bases; unmatched bases: 10. CDR3 size: 16 residues. Germline V CDR1 and CDR2: LGHNA, YNFKEQ.

The chain joins TRBV10-3 to TRBJ2-2; D is possibly TRBD2 (6 bases). CDR1 and CDR2 (germline): ENHRY, SYGVKD. The CDR3 has 18 amino acids. V was clipped by 0 bases and J by 2 bases, with 16 bases between them. The CDR3 nucleotides are TGTGCCATCAGTGAGTCGTTGCTGCGGGGCGAAAACACCGGGGAGCTGTTTTTT. It is translated as CAISESLLRGENTGELFF.

The chain uses TRBV5-6 and TRBJ2-1; D may be TRBD1 (6 bases). CDR1 is SGHDT and CDR2 is YYEEEE in the germline V gene. The CDR3 contains 13 residues. Deletions cut 4 bases from V and 9 bases from J, with 14 bases between. The CDR3 DNA is TGTGCCAGCAGCATTTTACAGGGTGGTGAGCAGTTCTTC. It yields the protein CASSILQGGEQFF. Based on the CDR3 plus reference TRBV5-6 and TRBJ2-1, the full variable domain is DAGVTQSPTHLIKTRGQQVTLRCSPKSGHDTVSWYQQALGQGPQFIFQYYEEEERQRGNFPDRFSGHQFPNYSSELNVNALLLGDSALYLCASSILQGGEQFFGPGTRLTVL.

J is TRBJ2-7 and V is TRBV24-1, with D possibly being TRBD2 (5 bases). The CDR3 is made up of 13 amino acids. Looked up from germline, CDR1 is KGHDR and CDR2 is SFDVKD. Trimming removed 3 bases from V and 7 bases from J, with 12 bases in between. The CDR3 nucleotides are TGTGCCACCAGTGATCCCGGGGTTAAGGAGCAGTACTTC. Protein: CATSDPGVKEQYF.

This clonotype was found a few times. The chain uses TRBV19 and TRBJ1-1, with TRBD1 matching 9 bases. Per the germline V gene, CDR1 is LNHDA and CDR2 is SQIVND (reference sequence). Trimming cost V 8 bases and J 1 base; bases outside gene matches: 2. The CDR3 contains 13 residues. The chain's CDR3 is CASEGQGNTEAFF. The CDR3 DNA reads TGTGCCAGTGAGGGACAGGGGAACACTGAAGCTTTCTTT.

The CDR3 spells CASSLDWRQVNEQFF. CDR3 DNA: TGTGCCAGCAGCTTAGACTGGCGACAGGTCAATGAGCAGTTCTTC. The chain joins TRBV7-2 to TRBJ2-1; D is possibly TRBD1 (6 bases). With 1 base removed from V and 6 bases from J, the gap between germline ends came to 13 bases. The CDR3 is 15 residues long. Germline values: CDR1 SGHTA, CDR2 FQGNSA.

This CDR3 reads CESRGPYEQYF. The CDR3 DNA follows: TGTGAATCCAGGGGCCCCTACGAGCAGTACTTC. The chain joins TRBV12-3 or TRBV12-4 to TRBJ2-7, with D maybe TRBD1 (6 bases). The length of the CDR3 is 11 residues.

The genes are TRBV6-1 and TRBJ2-7; 7 nucleotides agree with TRBD1. This CDR3 contains 12 residues. The germline CDR1 and CDR2 sequences are MNHNS and SASEGT. V trimming: 5 bases; J trimming: 3 bases; junction bases outside the gene matches: 1. CDR3 protein: CASSRTGYEQYF. CDR3 nucleotide sequence: TGTGCCAGCAGTAGGACAGGCTACGAGCAGTACTTC.

By its share, this clonotype is large. CDR3 DNA sequence: TGCAGTGCTAGGATGACAGGGGATGTTGGCAATGAGCAGTTCTTC. It translates to CSARMTGDVGNEQFF. The J gene is TRBJ2-1, the V gene TRBV20-1, with 8 nucleotides matching TRBD1. Germline loops: CDR1 DFQATT, CDR2 SNEGSKA (reference sequence). There are 15 residues in the CDR3. J lost 6 bases, V lost 3 bases, and 10 bases had no gene match.